This T cell receptor (beta chain) was documented in a study of blood T cell repertoires in COVID-19. About the study: Samples taken during acute and convalescent COVID-19 were collected in the United States, Italy and Spain. From T cells, B-cell-depleted T cells, or PBMCs came the material, which was cDNA or gDNA.

This clone was seen just once. As originally analysed: Estimation of nucleated cell counts relied on the amplification of reference gene primers. Repertoires were generated with immunoSEQ multiplex PCR, while TCRdb's copy carries only in-frame clones and drops some. The V and J calls and the clone size are those of that table, but D and trimming were determined from the DNA. Of 200,000 to 250,000 clones listed, roughly nine tenths are singletons. In germline, CDR1 is SQVTM, CDR2 ANQGSEA. The CDR3 runs 13 residues. Losses at the gene ends were 6 bases for V and 5 bases for J; bases not matched to a gene: 8.

The V call is TRBV29-1, the J call TRBJ2-7; TRBD1 matches at 9 bases. The sequence came from a woman aged 60-70 years who had recovered from COVID-19. The sequencing sample was made of peripheral blood. DNA for the CDR3: TGCAGCGTCACGGGACAGGGTATCCACGAGCAGTACTTC. This encodes CSVTGQGIHEQYF.